The subject of this entry is one T cell receptor (beta chain). This entry comes from a study of OX40 agonist ivuxolimab in advanced cancers. Assay: immunoSEQ multiplex PCR; the TCRdb copy retains only in-frame clones and omits some. The sample has 25,000 to 30,000 clones, roughly nine tenths seen once. The germline V gene encodes CDR1 GTSNPN and CDR2 SVGIG (reference sequence). V was clipped by 5 bases and J by 11 bases; unmatched bases: 18. This CDR3 contains 15 residues. Sequencing was performed on CD4+ or CD8+ T cells sorted from blood, taken in a trial of the OX40 agonist ivuxolimab. The chain is built from TRBV30 and TRBJ1-1; 9 bases line up with TRBD1. The source of this sequence is an adult with an advanced solid tumor such as melanoma, head and neck, liver or kidney cancer. The CDR3 loop is CAWEETGGVFRRAFF. In DNA, the CDR3 is TGTGCCTGGGAAGAAACAGGGGGCGTCTTCCGTCGGGCTTTCTTT.